The clone carrying this TCR beta chain appeared a single time. The target antigen is unknown. CDR1 SGHDN and CDR2 FVKESK come from the germline V gene. J gave up 2 bases and V 1 base, and 2 bases lay outside the gene matches. The CDR3 consists of 14 residues. The entry originates in a study of chemoradiotherapy in HPV16-positive cancers. Whole-study findings and limits: In HPV16-positive patients, HPV-responsive T-cell expansion tracked better recurrence-free survival. During treatment, candidate HPV-specific clones and E7-related motifs expanded in tumor.

Assay used: immunoSEQ multiplex PCR; TCRdb lists only in-frame clones, some missing. The sample has nearly 9,000 clones, about 88% seen once. Over chemoradiotherapy, repertoires were sampled more than once. The V gene is TRBV14, the J gene TRBJ2-7, with TRBD2 identical over 7 bases. This TCR was sampled from a human donor with HPV-associated anogenital cancer. The material sequenced was tumor tissue, taken from a patient who underwent chemoradiotherapy. The CDR3 DNA is TGTGCCAGCAGCCAAGGTGGGGGGGCCTACGAGCAGTACTTC. As protein: CASSQGGGAYEQYF.